This T cell receptor beta chain was obtained from a study of early T cells in non-severe SARS-CoV-2 infection. Study conclusions and caveats: Matching against VDJdb likely underestimated virus-specific expansions, favoring anti-spike CD8.

cDNA molecules, individually, were tagged with unique molecular identifiers. Each CDR3 protein gets one entry after TCRdb re-called the 5' RACE reads with MiXCR. There are roughly 51,000 distinct CDR3 sequences in the sample; 5.5% to 6.5% occur only once, and about 2.8% lies in the top ten. This clonotype was seen repeatedly, ten times or more. Its antigen is not identified. From germline, CDR1 is DFQATT and CDR2 SNEGSKA (reference sequence). The CDR3 sequence is 14 residues long. Trimming cost V 2 bases and J 5 bases; bases outside gene matches: 7. The V call is TRBV20-1, the J call TRBJ2-5, with TRBD2 identical over 8 bases. This specimen consisted of whole blood, obtained at baseline. This TCR was sampled from an adult who was a healthcare worker with PCR-confirmed SARS-CoV-2 infection or an uninfected control (not recorded which). In nucleotides, the CDR3 is TGCAGTGCTAGAAGCGCGGGGGGCTTTGAGACCCAGTACTTC. It yields the protein CSARSAGGFETQYF.